A selection of T cell receptor beta chains follows, all from one sample in a study of CD8 T cells in ankylosing spondylitis. Each CDR3 protein is one row after TCRdb ran MiXCR on the 5' RACE reads. The sample has around 770,000 distinct CDR3 sequences, 15% to 20% seen once; the top ten hold 15% to 20%. Sequencing input: blood, either unsorted or a sorted T cell fraction (not recorded which). These receptors all come from a male donor with ankylosing spondylitis. The CDR3 runs from the conserved cysteine through the conserved F or W. The D gene is left open where the match is weak. Only some rows state a clone size, as once, few, many or a class for expanded clones.

CDR3 protein	CDR3 DNA	D gene	clone size	V gene	J gene
CSARDRQGLDTQYF	TGCAGTGCTAGAGATCGGCAGGGGTTAGATACGCAGTATTTT	.	.	TRBV20-1	TRBJ2-3
CASSYGTSDQETQYF	TGTGCCAGCAGTTACGGGACTAGCGACCAAGAGACCCAGTACTTC	TRBD2	many	TRBV6-2/TRBV6-3	TRBJ2-5
CSAGGLAAQETQYF	TGCAGTGCTGGGGGACTAGCGGCTCAAGAGACCCAGTACTTC	TRBD2	.	TRBV20-1	TRBJ2-5
CASSQGFPDSNQPQHF	TGTGCCAGCAGCCAAGGGTTTCCCGATAGCAATCAGCCCCAGCATTTT	.	few	TRBV4-2	TRBJ1-5
CASSFQGADEQYF	TGTGCCAGCAGTTTCCAAGGGGCCGACGAGCAGTACTTC	.	.	TRBV12-3/TRBV12-4	TRBJ2-7
CAISESDRGDTQYF	TGTGCCATCAGTGAGTCGGACAGGGGGGATACGCAGTATTTT	TRBD1	.	TRBV10-3	TRBJ2-3
CSATGAAGQMIGYTF	TGCAGTGCTACGGGGGCAGCAGGACAGATGATTGGCTACACCTTC	.	.	TRBV20-1	TRBJ1-2
CASSSSASGRGNEQFF	TGCGCCAGCAGCTCTTCCGCTAGCGGGAGGGGCAATGAGCAGTTCTTC	TRBD2	few	TRBV5-1	TRBJ2-1
CSARVGGVNTEAFF	TGCAGTGCTAGAGTGGGGGGGGTGAACACTGAAGCTTTCTTT	.	few	TRBV20-1	TRBJ1-1
CSAGSVQGSNEQFF	TGCAGTGCTGGATCGGTCCAGGGAAGCAATGAGCAGTTCTTC	.	.	TRBV20-1	TRBJ2-1
CASRHPTGGTEAFF	TGTGCCAGCAGACACCCGACAGGGGGCACTGAAGCTTTCTTT	TRBD1	.	TRBV12-3/TRBV12-4	TRBJ1-1
CSVAGRMSEQFF	TGCAGCGTTGCTGGCAGGATGAGTGAGCAGTTCTTC	.	many	TRBV29-1	TRBJ2-1
CSARIPGRNYGYTF	TGCAGTGCTAGGATTCCGGGGCGAAACTATGGCTACACCTTC	.	.	TRBV20-1	TRBJ1-2
CASSLPLRKVYEQYF	TGTGCCAGCAGCCTACCTCTTCGGAAGGTCTACGAGCAGTACTTC	.	few	TRBV6-2/TRBV6-3	TRBJ2-7
CASSLAQQNYGYTF	TGCGCCAGCAGCTTGGCACAGCAGAACTATGGCTACACCTTC	.	many	TRBV5-1	TRBJ1-2
CASSSPTGGRSMNTEAFF	TGTGCCAGCAGCTCACCGACAGGGGGCCGTTCGATGAACACTGAAGCTTTCTTT	TRBD1	few	TRBV7-4	TRBJ1-1
CSGAGGLLDTQYF	TGCAGTGGGGCGGGAGGGCTGTTAGATACGCAGTATTTT	TRBD2	few	TRBV20-1	TRBJ2-3
CAWSLLTDTQYF	TGTGCCTGGAGCCTCCTCACAGATACGCAGTATTTT	.	.	TRBV30	TRBJ2-3
CASSFGGTVGNTEAFF	TGCGCCAGCAGCTTTGGGGGGACGGTGGGGAACACTGAAGCTTTCTTT	.	.	TRBV5-1	TRBJ1-1
CSARVQGAPGANVLTF	TGCAGTGCTAGAGTCCAGGGGGCGCCTGGGGCCAACGTCCTGACTTTC	TRBD1	.	TRBV20-1	TRBJ2-6
CSARADLDSVLAKNIQYF	TGCAGTGCTAGAGCAGACCTCGACAGTGTACTAGCCAAAAACATTCAGTACTTC	.	.	TRBV20-1	TRBJ2-4
CASSLVYRGPPDEQFF	TGCGCCAGCAGCTTGGTTTACAGGGGCCCGCCTGATGAGCAGTTCTTC	TRBD1	many	TRBV5-1	TRBJ2-1
CASSGRSYNEQFF	TGTGCCAGCAGCGGGCGCTCCTACAATGAGCAGTTCTTC	.	.	TRBV28	TRBJ2-1
CASSYSGADTQYF	TGTGCCAGCAGCTATAGCGGGGCAGATACGCAGTATTTT	TRBD2	.	TRBV12-3/TRBV12-4	TRBJ2-3
CASSQDGTGEGTEAFF	TGCGCCAGCAGCCAAGATGGGACAGGGGAGGGCACTGAAGCTTTCTTT	TRBD1	.	TRBV4-3	TRBJ1-1
CASSRGLSDRNEQFF	TGTGCCAGCAGCCGGGGACTCTCCGACCGCAATGAGCAGTTCTTC	.	few	TRBV7-2	TRBJ2-1
CSAQTSGSYNEQFF	TGCAGTGCACAAACTAGCGGCTCCTACAATGAGCAGTTCTTC	TRBD2	.	TRBV20-1	TRBJ2-1
CASTQGPYEQYF	TGTGCCAGCACCCAGGGACCGTACGAGCAGTACTTC	.	.	TRBV7-2	TRBJ2-7
CASTDQGHISLRYGYTF	TGTGCCAGCACCGATCAGGGACACATCTCTCTTCGCTATGGCTACACCTTC	.	.	TRBV6-2/TRBV6-3	TRBJ1-2
CSVEGPGGQDEQFF	TGCAGCGTTGAGGGGCCGGGCGGCCAGGATGAGCAGTTCTTC	.	.	TRBV29-1	TRBJ2-1
CASSLEGLAGEGIF	TGTGCCAGCAGTTTAGAGGGACTAGCGGGAGAGGGGATCTTC	TRBD2	few	TRBV28	TRBJ2-1
CASSEDGGRVYEQYF	TGTGCCAGCAGTGAAGACGGGGGGCGCGTTTACGAGCAGTACTTC	.	.	TRBV2	TRBJ2-7
CAIRPTGGHTEAFF	TGTGCCATCAGACCCACAGGGGGTCACACTGAAGCTTTCTTT	TRBD1	many	TRBV10-3	TRBJ1-1
CASSPAVFGGVAYEQYF	TGTGCCAGCTCACCAGCGGTATTCGGGGGTGTTGCCTACGAGCAGTACTTC	.	.	TRBV18	TRBJ2-7
CASSQRGPGGASEKLFF	TGTGCCAGCAGCCAACGTGGACCAGGGGGCGCGAGTGAAAAACTGTTTTTT	TRBD1	few	TRBV3-1	TRBJ1-4
CASSQDGGFSYNEQFF	TGCGCCAGCAGCCAAGATGGGGGATTCTCCTACAATGAGCAGTTCTTC	.	few	TRBV4-3	TRBJ2-1
CASSDTTGKIDTQYF	TGTGCCAGCAGTGACACGACAGGGAAGATAGATACGCAGTATTTT	TRBD1	.	TRBV9	TRBJ2-3
CASSSPLLEGTGELFF	TGTGCCAGCAGCAGTCCCCTTTTGGAGGGCACCGGGGAGCTGTTTTTT	.	.	TRBV7-9	TRBJ2-2
CASSPNQGAATEAFF	TGTGCCAGCAGCCCGAATCAGGGGGCCGCCACTGAAGCTTTCTTT	TRBD1	few	TRBV7-9	TRBJ1-1
CASSQGGGASSYEQYF	TGTGCCAGCAGCCAAGGGGGCGGCGCTAGCTCCTACGAGCAGTACTTC	.	.	TRBV3-1	TRBJ2-7